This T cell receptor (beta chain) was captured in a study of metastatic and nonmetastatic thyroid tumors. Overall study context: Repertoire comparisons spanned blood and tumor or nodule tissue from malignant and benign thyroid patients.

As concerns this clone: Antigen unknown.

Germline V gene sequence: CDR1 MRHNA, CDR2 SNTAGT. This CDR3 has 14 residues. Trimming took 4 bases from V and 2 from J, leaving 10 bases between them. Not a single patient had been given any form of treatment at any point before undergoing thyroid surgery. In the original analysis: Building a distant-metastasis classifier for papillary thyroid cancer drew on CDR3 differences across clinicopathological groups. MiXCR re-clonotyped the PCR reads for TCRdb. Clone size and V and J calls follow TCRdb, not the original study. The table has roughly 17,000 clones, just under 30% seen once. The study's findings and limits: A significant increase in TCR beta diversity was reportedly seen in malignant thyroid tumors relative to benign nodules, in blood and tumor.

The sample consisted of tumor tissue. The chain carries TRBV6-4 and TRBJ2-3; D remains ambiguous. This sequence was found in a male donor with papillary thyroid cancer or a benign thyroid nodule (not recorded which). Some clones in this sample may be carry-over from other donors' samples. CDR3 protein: CASSVDGFTDTQYF. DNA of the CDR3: TGTGCCAGCAGTGTCGACGGTTTCACAGATACGCAGTATTTT.